This entry lists 3 T cell receptor beta chains sequenced from one sample in a study of blood T cells in healthy people across ages. Primers used in a second PCR of about 6 to 11 cycles were a sample-barcoded 5' primer and a J-beta primer mix. TCRdb redid the calling of the 5' RACE reads with MiXCR, one entry per CDR3 protein. The sample carries some 1,000,000 distinct CDR3 sequences, 20% to 25% recorded once. These data were also filed under a second study, of T cells of mothers and their children.

The specimen was blood. The receptors stem from a girl under 10 years old in good health.

The chain employs TRBV2 and TRBJ2-5, with D perhaps matching TRBD2 (5 bases). The germline V and J ends were trimmed by 6 bases and 1 base, with 15 bases remaining between them. The CDR3 sequence is 15 residues long. Germline lookup yields CDR1 SNHLY and CDR2 FYNNEI. CDR3 sequence reads: CASSKRDSTQETQYF. The CDR3 DNA reads TGTGCCAGCAGCAAGAGGGATAGCACCCAAGAGACCCAGTACTTC.

The table lists this clonotype with a few counts. J is TRBJ2-1 and V is TRBV3-1; 9 bases are a match to TRBD2. CDR1 LGHDT and CDR2 YNNKEL come from the germline V gene (reference sequence). The CDR3 runs to 16 residues. Germline trimming cut 4 bases from V and 9 bases from J; bases unmatched to any gene: 13. The CDR3 nucleotides read TGTGCCAGCAGCCCAAGTTCAGCGGGAGGTTTCGGTGAGCAGTTCTTC. This gives the protein CASSPSSAGGFGEQFF.

This clonotype showed up just a few times. The chain combines TRBV9 with TRBJ2-7; TRBD2 might be the D (5 bases). Germline CDR1 reads SGDLS; CDR2 reads YYNGEE. The V gene lost 0 bases and the J gene lost 4 bases, with 11 bases spanning the gap. The CDR3 has 14 residues. CDR3 loop: CASSVASSGYEQYF. The CDR3 region has the DNA TGTGCCAGCAGCGTAGCCTCCAGCGGATACGAGCAGTACTTC.